The entry below gives a single T cell receptor beta chain sequence along with its context. It lacks a known antigen. The record has no base qualities; no much larger clone is one base away. The data are from a study of shared clonotypes between healthy human individuals (dated by TCRdb to 2018 to 2021). Some background on the complete study: The cohort included a few men and two women between 18 and 49 years of age. Per donor, leukapheresis produced somewhere between about 0.94 and 9.5 billion PBMCs. To estimate repertoire size and how much clonotype sharing occurs between individuals, the study deeply sequenced the blood TCR repertoires of five or six healthy adults. To increase sequencing depth and limit assay-specific biases, different laboratories used diverse techniques to prepare libraries and sequence TCR repertoires. For each donor, three plates each were used for CD4 naive and CD4 memory, two plates were used for CD8 naive, and one plate was used for CD8 memory.

TCR CDR3 regions were amplified from genomic DNA by multiplex PCR using the deep immunoSEQ assay. Extracted genomic DNA from each cell subset was distributed evenly across all wells of several immunoSEQ 96-well plates, and each plate was treated as a replicate. Each replicate PCR for sorted subsets received around 200 ng genomic DNA, equal to tens of thousands of T cell genomes. Purified libraries were quantified with a Qubit 3.0 fluorometer, sized on a Bioanalyzer 2100, and re-quantified with the KAPA Library Quantification kit. Every immunoSEQ 96-well plate was sequenced on a dedicated single-read 150-cycle Illumina NextSeq 550 flow cell. The paper's data handling went like this. Because the immunoSEQ output held only junctional sequences and lacked quality scores, the filtering could not match the filtering applied to full-length reads. To assign V/J genes and CDR3, sequences were annotated against IMGT germline references using PyIR, a Python wrapper for IgBLAST v1.9. Reads were filtered out if the reads had weak V/J assignments (E-value above 1e-6), no CDR3, stop codons, out-of-frame junctions, or ambiguous translated residues. V3J clonotypes were defined as sequences sharing an identical inferred V gene, J gene, and CDR3 amino acid sequence. Percentage overlap between repertoires was calculated by dividing the number of shared unique clonotypes by the size of the smaller repertoire. RTK rarefaction, the Chao1 estimator, and Recon v2.1 estimates of unobserved clonotypes were used to assess repertoire richness. Generation probabilities for all TCRbeta clonotypes obtained by the gDNA method from four donors were computed using OLGA. TCRdb's version of the immuneACCESS table is confined to in-frame rearrangements and falls short of the full clone set. An unresolved V gene accounts for under half of the shortfall where checked; the remainder is of unknown origin. The V and J calls and the clone size are those of that table, but D and trimming were determined from the DNA. The sample table records roughly 2.1 million clones; just over 90% of these occur just once. Around 1.7% of the sample belongs to the ten largest clones.

The research as a whole found: Because the study included a small number of donors, the genetic and exposure-history diversity represented was limited. Naive subsets generally had larger estimated clonotype richness than memory subsets. About 5% of naive CD4, 3.5% of naive CD8, approximately 2.2% of memory CD4, and around 0.4% of memory CD8 clonotypes were shared across several donors. Pairwise subsampling led to the expectation that sequencing depth would affect the degree of clonotype sharing among donors. Sampling was limited to blood, and TCR repertoires in tissue likely differ from TCR repertoires in blood. Incomplete sequencing was indicated by rarefaction of sorted-subset datasets, despite the large sequencing depth. Higher generation probabilities were observed for clonotypes shared by all four sorted-subset donors than for non-shared clonotypes.

CDR1 is given as LGHNA and CDR2 as YSLEER, both from the germline V gene. The CDR3 contains 17 residues, cysteine and phenylalanine counted. Left in the record is the CDR3 DNA by itself, 51 bases read in frame from the first base. V is clipped by 0 bases and J by 4 bases, and the sequence between their germline boundaries is 15 bases long. For the CD8 naive samples, CD45RO-negative cells were positively selected for CCR7, yielding a CD45RA+CCR7+ population from which TemRA cells were excluded. The donors were healthy, HIV-negative adults who had no recently reported acute infections or vaccinations. All donors were Caucasian adults living in Nashville, Tennessee, USA. Blood was collected by leukapheresis, and PBMCs were isolated by Ficoll-Histopaque density gradient centrifugation and then cryopreserved in liquid nitrogen vapor phase. Analytical flow cytometry was used to check the purity and quantity of every magnetically sorted T cell population. Genomic DNA was isolated from each sorted fraction and quantified by UV absorbance on a Nanodrop 2000c.

In this chain, TRBV4-3 is recombined with TRBJ2-2, with the D call tentatively TRBD1 or TRBD2, each fitting 6 bases. Sequencing was carried out using naive CD8+ T cells from PBMCs. This specimen's cell subset or site label, interpreted: CD45RA+CCR7+. This TCR was recovered from a man aged 18-30 years in good health. Some clones in this sample may be carry-over from other donors' samples. The bases read TGCGCCAGCAGCCAAGATAGCGGAGGACAGATCACCGGGGAGCTGTTTTTT. Translation gives CASSQDSGGQITGELFF.